Presented here are 14 T cell receptor beta chains from one specimen sequenced in a study of T cell responses to AZD1222 COVID-19 vaccine. Clones were read by immunoSEQ multiplex PCR, and TCRdb kept only the in-frame ones, dropping some. This table has about 150,000 clones, approximately 93% appearing once. Source: peripheral blood, taken on day 0 of AZD1222 vaccination. The receptors were gathered from an adult in good health.

The chain recombines TRBV7-8 with TRBJ2-1; 9 nucleotides match TRBD2. Germline CDR1 is SGHVS and CDR2 is FQNEAQ. The CDR3 contains 16 residues. V was pared by 1 base and J by 3 bases, with 4 bases of the junction left unmatched. The CDR3 is CASSLDLTSGYNEQFF. CDR3 nucleotides: TGTGCCAGCAGCTTAGACCTGACTAGCGGCTACAATGAGCAGTTCTTC.

The V and J genes are TRBV24-1 and TRBJ1-2; D not certain. Germline-derived CDR1 and CDR2 are KGHDR and SFDVKD. This CDR3 contains 17 residues. The ends were cut back, 2 bases at V and 0 bases at J, with 15 bases in the middle. CDR3 nucleotide sequence: TGTGCCACCAGTGATTCGCGACACTCTTTAGCTAACTATGGCTACACCTTC. Translating gives CATSDSRHSLANYGYTF.

The CDR3 sequence is CASSLGQGVETQYF. CDR3 DNA: TGTGCCAGCAGCTTAGGACAGGGGGTTGAGACCCAGTACTTC. The chain joins TRBV7-8 to TRBJ2-5; TRBD1 agrees at 9 bases. The V segment lost 1 base and the J segment 5 bases; nucleotides outside the gene matches: 2. Per the germline V gene, CDR1 is SGHVS and CDR2 is FQNEAQ. The CDR3 loop spans 14 amino acids.

The chain joins TRBV11-1 to TRBJ2-1; no clear D. V was clipped by 3 bases and J by 4 bases, with 13 bases between them. Germline CDR1 is SGHAT and CDR2 is FQDESV (reference sequence). CDR3 length: 15 residues. The CDR3 DNA sequence: TGTGCCAGCAGCTTGCTGGGCCTCCATTACAATGAGCAGTTCTTC. As protein: CASSLLGLHYNEQFF.

The J gene is TRBJ1-1, the V gene TRBV5-1; D might be TRBD1 (6 bases). Germline loops: CDR1 SGHRS, CDR2 YFSETQ. Trimming cost V 0 bases and J 3 bases, with 18 bases left between them. CDR3 length: 17 residues. DNA of the CDR3: TGCGCCAGCAGCTTGGCCTCGGGGGCCTTGTTTGACACTGAAGCTTTCTTT. Translation: CASSLASGALFDTEAFF.

This chain connects TRBV5-5 to TRBJ1-5; 7 bases are a match to TRBD1. Looked up from germline, CDR1 is SGHKS and CDR2 is YYEKEE (reference sequence). The CDR3 consists of 14 residues. After removal of 4 bases from V and 10 bases from J, the junction contained 11 bases not matched to a gene. In DNA, the CDR3 is TGTGCCAGCAGCGGGGACAGTCTTTCTAGACCCCAGCATTTT. It encodes CASSGDSLSRPQHF.

The chain combines TRBV28 with TRBJ1-5, with TRBD1 as a possible D gene (5 bases). V lost 5 bases, J lost 0 bases, and 17 bases lay in between. CDR3 length equals 17 residues. Germline V lookup: CDR1 MDHEN, CDR2 SYDVKM. The CDR3 bases are TGTGCCAGCAGTCCCCCCCGGGACGTTGATAGCAATCAGCCCCAGCATTTT. Its protein is CASSPPRDVDSNQPQHF.

The CDR3 region is CAISDHGTGDGYTF. The CDR3 nucleotides read TGTGCCATCAGTGACCACGGGACAGGGGACGGCTACACCTTC. The gene calls are TRBV10-3 and TRBJ1-2; 10 nucleotides match TRBD1. The germline gives CDR1 ENHRY, CDR2 SYGVKD. The CDR3 sequence is 14 residues long. The junction had 6 bases not matched to a gene; V was cut back by 3 bases and J by 8 bases.

This chain links TRBV19 with TRBJ2-7; D not resolved. Germline V gene data show CDR1 as LNHDA and CDR2 as SQIVND (reference sequence). The CDR3 totals 13 residues. V lost 3 bases and J 3 bases, leaving 9 bases between the germline ends. CDR3 sequence reads: CASSMSDFYEQYF. The CDR3 DNA reads as TGTGCCAGTAGTATGTCAGATTTCTACGAGCAGTACTTC.

V usage is TRBV11-3 and J usage is TRBJ2-2, with 7 nucleotides matching TRBD2. This CDR3 contains 14 residues. V was clipped by 0 bases and J by 6 bases; unmatched bases: 1. Germline V gene sequence: CDR1 SGHNT, CDR2 YENEEA. The CDR3 region is CASSLDRGAGELFF. The CDR3 DNA sequence: TGTGCCAGCAGCTTAGATCGGGGGGCCGGGGAGCTGTTTTTT.

The gene calls are TRBV7-8 and TRBJ2-1, with 12 bases fitting TRBD2. The CDR3 covers 18 residues. The V and J ends lost 2 bases and 1 base, in that order; junction bases with no gene match: 6. CDR1 is SGHVS, CDR2 FQNEAQ, per germline. The CDR3 region has the DNA TGTGCCAGCAGCTTAACGGGACTAGCGGGCCTGTCCTACAATGAGCAGTTCTTC. Translating gives CASSLTGLAGLSYNEQFF.

This clone occurred once. CDR3 loop: CASSPRTGLNEKLFF. The CDR3 nucleotides read TGTGCCAGCAGCCCGAGGACAGGGCTTAATGAAAAACTGTTTTTT. The chain combines TRBV9 with TRBJ1-4; 8 bases align to TRBD1. Germline loops: CDR1 SGDLS, CDR2 YYNGEE. The length of the CDR3 is 15 residues. V lost 4 bases, J lost 4 bases, and 6 bases stayed unmatched.

In DNA, the CDR3 is TGTGCCAGCAGCACTACTAGCGGGAGTGACACCGGGGAGCTGTTTTTT. Its protein is CASSTTSGSDTGELFF. The chain carries TRBV7-7 and TRBJ2-2, with 11 bases identical to TRBD2. V dropped 5 bases and J dropped 3; count of bases not matched to a gene: 5. The germline V gene has CDR1 SSHAT and CDR2 FNYEAQ (reference sequence). This CDR3 spans 16 amino acids.

The rearrangement joins TRBV27 to TRBJ1-1, with D unresolved. CDR3 length: 13 amino acids. CDR1 and CDR2 from the germline V gene are MNHEY and SMNVEV (reference sequence). The germline V and J ends were trimmed by 4 bases and 1 base, with 7 bases remaining between them. The CDR3 here is CASSWTRNTEAFF. In nucleotides, the CDR3 is TGTGCCAGCAGTTGGACGAGGAACACTGAAGCTTTCTTT.